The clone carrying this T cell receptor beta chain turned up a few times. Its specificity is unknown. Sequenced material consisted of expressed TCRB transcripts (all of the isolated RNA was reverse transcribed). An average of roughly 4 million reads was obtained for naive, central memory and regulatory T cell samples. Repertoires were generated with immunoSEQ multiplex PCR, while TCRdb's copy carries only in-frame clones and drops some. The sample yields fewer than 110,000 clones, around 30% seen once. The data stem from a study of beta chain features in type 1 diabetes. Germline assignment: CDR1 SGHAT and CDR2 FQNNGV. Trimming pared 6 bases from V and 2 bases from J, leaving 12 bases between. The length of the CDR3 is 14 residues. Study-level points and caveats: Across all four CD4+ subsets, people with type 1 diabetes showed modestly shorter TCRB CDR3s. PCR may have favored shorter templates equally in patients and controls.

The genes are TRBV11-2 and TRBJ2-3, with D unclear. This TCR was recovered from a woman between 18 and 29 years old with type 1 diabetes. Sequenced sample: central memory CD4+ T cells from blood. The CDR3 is CASRLGSNTDTQYF. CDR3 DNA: TGTGCCAGCAGATTGGGCAGTAACACAGATACGCAGTATTTT. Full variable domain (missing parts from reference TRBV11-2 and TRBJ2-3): EAGVAQSPRYKIIEKRQSVAFWCNPISGHATLYWYQQILGQGPKLLIQFQNNGVVDDSQLPKDRFSAERLKGVDSTLKIQPAKLEDSAVYLCASRLGSNTDTQYFGPGTRLTVL.